This TCR beta chain originates from a study of beta chain features in type 1 diabetes. Overall study findings and caveats: Fewer insertions but more deletions were seen at VDJ junctions in type 1 diabetes patients.

CD4+ naive, central memory, regulatory and stem cell-like memory cells were sorted via CD45RO/CCR7/CD25/CD127/CD95/CD27. V trimming: 0 bases; J trimming: 4 bases; junction bases outside the gene matches: 7. The germline gives CDR1 SGHNT, CDR2 YYREEE (reference sequence). The CDR3 totals 17 residues. The isolated RNA, all of it, was reverse transcribed, so expressed TCRB transcripts were what got sequenced. Repertoires were generated with immunoSEQ multiplex PCR, while TCRdb's copy carries only in-frame clones and drops some. The repertoire consists of about 110,000 clones, with 40% occurring once and the leading ten covering more than 0.06%. Comment on this clone: Its cognate antigen is unknown.

Sequencing was carried out using stem cell memory CD4+ T cells from blood. This clonotype was sampled from a woman aged 18-29 years in good health. This sequence joins TRBV5-4 and TRBJ2-6, with 7 positions matching TRBD2. The CDR3 sequence is CASSLGGGPGGANVLTF. The CDR3 DNA sequence: TGTGCCAGCAGCTTGGGGGGAGGGCCTGGAGGGGCCAACGTCCTGACTTTC.